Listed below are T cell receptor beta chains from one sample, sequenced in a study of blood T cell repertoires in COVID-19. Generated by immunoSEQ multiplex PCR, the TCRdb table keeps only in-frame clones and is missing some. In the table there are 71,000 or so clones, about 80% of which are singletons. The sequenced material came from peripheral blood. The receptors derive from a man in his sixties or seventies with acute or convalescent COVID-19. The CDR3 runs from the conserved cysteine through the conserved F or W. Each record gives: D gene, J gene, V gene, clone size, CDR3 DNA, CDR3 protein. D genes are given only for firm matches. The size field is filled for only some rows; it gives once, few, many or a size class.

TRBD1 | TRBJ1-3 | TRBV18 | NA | TGTGCCAGCTCATCCTTCGGACCGGGACAGAGCACCGACACCATATATTTT | CASSSFGPGQSTDTIYF
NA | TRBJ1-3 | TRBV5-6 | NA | TGTGCCAGCAGCGAAAATACAGGGTCTGGAAACACCATATATTTT | CASSENTGSGNTIYF
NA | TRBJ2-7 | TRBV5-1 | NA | TGCGCCAGCAGTTTGCCAGGGCGGCTGGGCGAGCAGTACTTC | CASSLPGRLGEQYF
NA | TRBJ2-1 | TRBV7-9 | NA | TGTGCCAGCAGCCCCGACTACTACAATGAGCAGTTCTTC | CASSPDYYNEQFF
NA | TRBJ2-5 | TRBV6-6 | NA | TGTGCCAGCAGTTACCGGCGGGAAGCACAAGAGACCCAGTACTTC | CASSYRREAQETQYF
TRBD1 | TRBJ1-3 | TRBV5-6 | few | TGTGCCAGCAGCTTGGCCGGTGGAGGGGGCGCGGAAAACACCATATATTTT | CASSLAGGGGAENTIYF
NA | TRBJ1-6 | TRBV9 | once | TGTGCCAGCAGTGCACTCGGGTCCTATAATTCACCCCTCCACTTT | CASSALGSYNSPLHF
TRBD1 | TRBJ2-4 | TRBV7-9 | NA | TGTGCCAGCAACGACCGTGACAGGGGTCACGACATTCAGTACTTC | CASNDRDRGHDIQYF
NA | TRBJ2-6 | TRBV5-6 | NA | TGTGCCAGCAGCCCCTACCTTCCTGGAGCTGGGGCCAACGTCCTGACTTTC | CASSPYLPGAGANVLTF
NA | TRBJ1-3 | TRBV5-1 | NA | TGCGCCAGCAGCTTGGCCGTAAGAGGGAATGGAAACACCATATATTTT | CASSLAVRGNGNTIYF
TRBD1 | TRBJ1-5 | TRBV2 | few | TGTGCCAGCAGAGTGACAGGGGGCGTGAGTCAGCCCCAGCATTTT | CASRVTGGVSQPQHF
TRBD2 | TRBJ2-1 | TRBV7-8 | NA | TGTGCCAGCAGCTTAGTCGGGACTAGCGGGAGTAGCCATGAGCAGTTCTTC | CASSLVGTSGSSHEQFF
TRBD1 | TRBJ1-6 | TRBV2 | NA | TGTGCCAGCAGTCGTCCTCGACAGGGTCCTAATTCACCCCTCCACTTT | CASSRPRQGPNSPLHF
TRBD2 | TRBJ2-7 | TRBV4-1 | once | TGCGCCAGCAGCCAAACACCGGGACTAGCGGGAGGGGGGTCCTCCTACGAGCAGTACTTC | CASSQTPGLAGGGSSYEQYF
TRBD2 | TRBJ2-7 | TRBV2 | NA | TGTGCCAGCAGTACGTCCCGGACTAGCGGGGTTACGACGCAGTACTTC | CASSTSRTSGVTTQYF
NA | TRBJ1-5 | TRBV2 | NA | TGTGCCAGCAGTGCAGGGAATAGCAATCAGCCCCAGCATTTT | CASSAGNSNQPQHF
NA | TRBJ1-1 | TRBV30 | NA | TGTGCCTGGGTACAGAGGAACACTGAAGCTTTCTTT | CAWVQRNTEAFF
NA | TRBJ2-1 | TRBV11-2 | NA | TGTGCCAGCAGCCTCCGGGACTCGTACAATGAGCAGTTCTTC | CASSLRDSYNEQFF
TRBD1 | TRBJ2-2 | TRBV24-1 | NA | TGTGCCACCAGTCGATACGGACAGGGAGACGCCGGGGAGCTGTTTTTT | CATSRYGQGDAGELFF
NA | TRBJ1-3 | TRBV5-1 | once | TGCGCCAGCAGCATGACAGGTTCTTCTGGAAACACCATATATTTT | CASSMTGSSGNTIYF
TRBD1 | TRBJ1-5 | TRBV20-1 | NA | TGCAGTGCTAGTAGGGGGACAGGGGGCCATGGTGGGGATAGCAATCAGCCCCAGCATTTT | CSASRGTGGHGGDSNQPQHF
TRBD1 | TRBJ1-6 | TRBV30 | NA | TGTGCCTGGAGGGACAGGGATTCACCCCTCCACTTT | CAWRDRDSPLHF
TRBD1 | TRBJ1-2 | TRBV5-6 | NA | TGTGCCAGCAGCCCCCTACACAGGGGGCTCGGCTATGGCTACACCTTC | CASSPLHRGLGYGYTF
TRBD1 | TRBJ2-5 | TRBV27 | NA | TGTGCCAGCAGTGCTGGACAGGGCGGCATAGAGACCCAGTACTTC | CASSAGQGGIETQYF
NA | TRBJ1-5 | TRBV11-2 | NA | TGTGCCAGCAGGGAGACGAGGGATCAGCCCCAGCATTTT | CASRETRDQPQHF
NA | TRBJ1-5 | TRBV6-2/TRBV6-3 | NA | TGTGCCAGCAGTTACCATACCCAGTCCGTCAGCAATCAGCCCCAGCATTTT | CASSYHTQSVSNQPQHF
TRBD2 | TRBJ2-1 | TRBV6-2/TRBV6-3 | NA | TGTGCCAGCAGTTACGTAGCGGGGAGCTCCTACAATGAGCAGTTCTTC | CASSYVAGSSYNEQFF
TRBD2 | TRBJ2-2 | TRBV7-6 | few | TGTGCCAGCAGCTTAGGGCGGACTAGCGGGATTCTCGGGGAGCTGTTTTTT | CASSLGRTSGILGELFF
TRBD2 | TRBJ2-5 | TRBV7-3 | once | TGTGCCAGCAGCTTCGGACTAGCGGGAGCTCAAGAGACCCAGTACTTC | CASSFGLAGAQETQYF
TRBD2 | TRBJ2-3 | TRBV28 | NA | TGTGCCAGCAGTTTAAGACTAGCGGGAGTGCAAGATACGCAGTATTTT | CASSLRLAGVQDTQYF
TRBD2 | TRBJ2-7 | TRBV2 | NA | TGTGCCAGCACCCTTAGACTAGCGGGAACCTACGAGCAGTACTTC | CASTLRLAGTYEQYF
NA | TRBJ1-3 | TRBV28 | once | TGTGCCAGCAGGAAATCTGGACTGAACTCTGGAAACACCATATATTTT | CASRKSGLNSGNTIYF
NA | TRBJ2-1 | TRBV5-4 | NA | TGTGCCAGCAGCGGGTTATCGGGGGAGCCTCTCTACGATGAGCAGTTCTTC | CASSGLSGEPLYDEQFF
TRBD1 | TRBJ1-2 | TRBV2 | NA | TGTGCCAGCAGCGACAGGGGAAAGAACTATGGCTACACCTTC | CASSDRGKNYGYTF
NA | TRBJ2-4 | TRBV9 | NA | TGTGCCAGCAGCGCCACAGGGACCAAAAACATTCAGTACTTC | CASSATGTKNIQYF
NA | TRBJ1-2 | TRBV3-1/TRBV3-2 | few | TGTGCCAGCAGCCAAGATCCCGGACAGAAAGCCTATGGCTACACCTTC | CASSQDPGQKAYGYTF
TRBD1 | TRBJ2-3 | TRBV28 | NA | TGTGCCAGCAGCGGTTGGACAGGGAAGGCAGATACGCAGTATTTT | CASSGWTGKADTQYF
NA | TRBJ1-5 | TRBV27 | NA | TGTGCCAGCAGTTTACCGTACAGGGTTTCCTGCAATCAGCCCCAGCATTTT | CASSLPYRVSCNQPQHF
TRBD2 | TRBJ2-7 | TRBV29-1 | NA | TGCAGCGTAGCGGGGAACTACGAGCAGTACTTC | CSVAGNYEQYF
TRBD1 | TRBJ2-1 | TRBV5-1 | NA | TGCGCCAGCAGCGCTCCCCGTGGACAGGGGACCAATGAGCAGTTCTTC | CASSAPRGQGTNEQFF
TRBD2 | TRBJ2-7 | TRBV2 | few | TGTGCCAGCAGTATAGCGGGAGGCACCTACGAGCAGTACTTC | CASSIAGGTYEQYF
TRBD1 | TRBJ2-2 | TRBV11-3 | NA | TGTGCCAGCAGCTGGGACAGCAACACCGGGGAGCTGTTTTTT | CASSWDSNTGELFF
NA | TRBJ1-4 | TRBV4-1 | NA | TGCGCCAGCAGCCAAGGGACTGGACCTAATGAAAAACTGTTTTTT | CASSQGTGPNEKLFF
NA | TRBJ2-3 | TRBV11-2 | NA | TGTGCCAGCAGCTCCGTCGCCGAGACTAGCACAGATACGCAGTATTTT | CASSSVAETSTDTQYF
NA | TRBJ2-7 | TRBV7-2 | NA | TGTGCCAGCAGCTTAGGAGGGAACTCCTACGAGCAGTACTTC | CASSLGGNSYEQYF
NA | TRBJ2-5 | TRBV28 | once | TGTGCCAGCAGTTCCAACAGTATCCACCAAGAGACCCAGTACTTC | CASSSNSIHQETQYF
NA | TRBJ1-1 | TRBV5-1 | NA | TGCGCCAGCAGCTTGGGACAGAACTTGAACACTGAAGCTTTCTTT | CASSLGQNLNTEAFF
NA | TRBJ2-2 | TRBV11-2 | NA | TGTGCCAGCAGCCAGACAGAGCTTACCGGGGAGCTGTTTTTT | CASSQTELTGELFF
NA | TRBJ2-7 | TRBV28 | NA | TGTGCCAGCGAACTCGGCAGGCAAAGCTCCTACGAGCAGTACTTC | CASELGRQSSYEQYF